This TCR beta chain was sequenced in a study of CD8 T cells in Susac syndrome. Negative isolation was used for CD8+ and CD4+ T cells and FACS enrichment for TEMRA cells. Germline CDR1 MNHEY, CDR2 SMNVEV (reference sequence). V trimming: 5 bases; J trimming: 5 bases; junction bases outside the gene matches: 14. CDR3 length: 17 residues. Reverse transcription of roughly 0.45 to 1 ug RNA used random hexamers. TCRdb processed the immunoSEQ multiplex PCR reads anew with MiXCR; each CDR3 protein has one entry. This repertoire shows 250,000 to 300,000 distinct CDR3 sequences, 85% found once; its top ten account for 0.21%.

Source material: CD8+ T cells from PBMCs. This chain links TRBV27 with TRBJ1-4, with TRBD1 identical over 7 bases. This TCR was sampled from a human donor with multiple sclerosis. The CDR3 spells CASSERTLTGQNEKLFF. CDR3 DNA sequence: TGTGCCAGCAGTGAGCGAACCCTGACAGGGCAGAATGAAAAACTGTTTTTT.